Listed below are T cell receptor beta chains from one sample, sequenced in a study of shared clonotypes between healthy human individuals. Profiled with immunoSEQ multiplex PCR; TCRdb holds only in-frame clones, not every one. The sample contains fewer than 1 million clones, approximately 96% of which appear only once. The sample was naive CD8+ T cells sorted from blood. The receptors were gathered from a man aged 25-45 years in good health. Each CDR3 is given with its conserved first and last residue. The order of the fields is clone size, J gene, D gene, V gene, CDR3 DNA, CDR3 protein. The D gene is left open where the match is weak. Where a row states a size, it is once, few, many or the class of an expanded clone; other rows omit it.

>-|TRBJ2-1|TRBD2|TRBV7-9
TGTGCCAGCAGCCCGCAGGGACTAGCGGATTACAATGAGCAGTTCTTC
CASSPQGLADYNEQFF
>-|TRBJ2-5|-|TRBV19
TGTGCCAGTAGTCCAAGCTGGGCGGCAGAGACCCAGTACTTC
CASSPSWAAETQYF
>-|TRBJ2-3|-|TRBV7-9
TGTGCCAGCAGCTTTGACGCTGTGCCAGATACGCAGTATTTT
CASSFDAVPDTQYF
>-|TRBJ1-2|TRBD1|TRBV7-6
TGTGCCAGCAGCGGGACAGGGGGGATGCTTGCTTCGAGCGGCTACACCTTC
CASSGTGGMLASSGYTF
>-|TRBJ2-5|TRBD2|TRBV9
TGTGCCAGCAGCGTAGATTTACTAGCGGGGGAGACCCAGTACTTC
CASSVDLLAGETQYF
>-|TRBJ1-1|-|TRBV5-1
TGCGCCAGCGCGGGGCTGCAGAACACTGAAGCTTTCTTT
CASAGLQNTEAFF
>-|TRBJ1-1|-|TRBV4-1
TGCGCCAGCAGCCGGCCCAGAGCAGGGAACACTGAAGCTTTCTTT
CASSRPRAGNTEAFF
>-|TRBJ1-1|-|TRBV21-1
TGTGCCACCGACCCTTGGCGGGGGGCCACTGAAGCTTTCTTT
CATDPWRGATEAFF
>-|TRBJ2-7|-|TRBV13
TGTGCCAGCAGCTCTCCGGTCGACGGCACCTACGAGCAGTACTTC
CASSSPVDGTYEQYF
>-|TRBJ2-7|TRBD2|TRBV19
TGTGCCAGTAGTATTAACGCGCGGACTAACCCTATGACTAGCGGGTTCGACGAGCAGTACTTC
CASSINARTNPMTSGFDEQYF
>once|TRBJ2-3|TRBD2|TRBV19
TGTGCCAGTAGTCCCTCGGGACTAGCGGGAGTTGCAGATACGCAGTATTTT
CASSPSGLAGVADTQYF
>once|TRBJ2-7|-|TRBV27
TGTGCCAGCAGTTTAGGGACACCAGAGAGCTACGAGCAGTACTTC
CASSLGTPESYEQYF
>-|TRBJ2-7|-|TRBV21-1
TGTGCCAGCAGCAACCTCCTCCACGACCAGAGCTCCTACGAGCAGTACTTC
CASSNLLHDQSSYEQYF
>-|TRBJ1-1|-|TRBV6-1
TGTGCCAGCAGGGGAGGGCGGAACACTGAAGCTTTCTTT
CASRGGRNTEAFF
>-|TRBJ2-7|-|TRBV7-6
TGTGCCAGCAGCCCGAGTGGGGGGTACGAGCAGTACTTC
CASSPSGGYEQYF
>once|TRBJ1-1|TRBD1|TRBV27
TGTGCCAGCAGTTTAGTAAGTTCTCCGACAGGGGGCCACAATTTCGCTTTCTTT
CASSLVSSPTGGHNFAFF
>-|TRBJ2-7|TRBD1|TRBV5-1
TGCGCCAGCAGCTTGGCACCGGGACAGGACCTCTCCTACGAGCAGTACTTC
CASSLAPGQDLSYEQYF